The 27 T cell receptor beta chains below come from one sample, sequenced in a study of CD8 T cells in ankylosing spondylitis. General study results and limits: Several highly homologous variants made up a TCR beta motif, and this motif appeared characteristic of ankylosing spondylitis blood.

No antigen is known for these receptors. TCRdb used MiXCR to reprocess the 5' RACE reads, holding one entry per CDR3 protein. The data show 350,000 to 450,000 distinct CDR3 sequences, about 24% seen once. Sample: blood, either unsorted or a sorted T cell fraction (not recorded which). The receptors derive from a male donor with ankylosing spondylitis.

For the CDR3, the DNA is TGTGCCAGCAGCTTAGGACAGGCCTTAGGTCAAGCTTTCTTT. This codes for CASSLGQALGQAFF. The V gene is TRBV7-9, the J gene TRBJ1-1; weak D call: TRBD1 (6 bases). The CDR3 consists of 14 residues. Germline-derived CDR1 and CDR2 are SEHNR and FQNEAQ (reference sequence). V was pared by 1 base and J by 9 bases, with 15 bases between.

This chain uses TRBV7-9 with TRBJ2-1; D might be TRBD1 or TRBD2, each matching 5 bases. V was clipped by 1 base and J by 12 bases, with 13 bases between them. Germline loops: CDR1 SEHNR, CDR2 FQNEAQ (reference sequence). The CDR3 sequence is 13 residues long. CDR3 in DNA: TGTGCCAGCAGCTTAGATGGGGGAGAGGGGCAGTTCTTC. This gives the protein CASSLDGGEGQFF.

V and J are TRBV20-1 and TRBJ2-1; D gene ambiguous. Per germline, CDR1 DFQATT and CDR2 SNEGSKA (reference sequence). Trimming removed 4 bases at V and 5 bases at J, with 21 bases between. The CDR3 loop spans 16 amino acids. For the CDR3, the DNA is TGCAGTGCTACCAAAGAAACATTGACCAGAAACAATGAGCAGTTCTTC. It yields the protein CSATKETLTRNNEQFF.

The gene calls are TRBV20-1 and TRBJ2-3; tentatively, D is TRBD1 or TRBD2 (6 bases each). The ends were cut back, 0 bases at V and 4 bases at J, with 14 bases in the middle. The CDR3 has 15 amino acids. Looked up from germline, CDR1 is DFQATT and CDR2 is SNEGSKA (reference sequence). This CDR3 reads CSARDWGAEADTQYF. In DNA form, the CDR3 reads TGCAGTGCTAGAGATTGGGGGGCTGAAGCAGATACGCAGTATTTT.

This clonotype showed up just once. This chain connects TRBV5-1 to TRBJ2-7; TRBD2 matches 9 bases. V lost 0 bases to trimming and J lost 6 bases; unmatched junction nucleotides: 7. CDR1 SGHRS and CDR2 YFSETQ come from the germline V gene. This CDR3 is built from 15 residues. As DNA, the CDR3 is TGCGCCAGCAGCTTGGTAGCGGGAGAGCCCGGCGAGCAGTACTTC. Translating gives CASSLVAGEPGEQYF.

This clonotype has more than one count but fewer than ten. The chain links TRBV20-1 to TRBJ2-7; perhaps D is TRBD1 or TRBD2 (5 bases each). This CDR3 has 14 amino acids. Per germline, CDR1 DFQATT and CDR2 SNEGSKA (reference sequence). V gave up 6 bases and J gave up 3 bases, with 18 bases separating them. The CDR3 coding sequence is TGCAGTGCCGAAGGGGTAGCGAGGAACTACGAGCAGTACTTC. This gives the protein CSAEGVARNYEQYF.

V usage is TRBV6-1 and J usage is TRBJ1-3; D is perhaps TRBD1 (6 bases). Germline V lookup: CDR1 MNHNS, CDR2 SASEGT. CDR3 length: 14 residues. V was trimmed by 8 bases and J by 0 bases, leaving 11 bases between them. CDR3: CASLPDSSGNTIYF. The CDR3 DNA reads as TGTGCCAGCCTCCCGGACAGCTCTGGAAACACCATATATTTT.

CDR3 residues: CATSDSALGEQYF. The CDR3, as DNA: TGTGCCACCAGTGATTCCGCATTAGGTGAGCAGTACTTC. V gene TRBV24-1 combines with J gene TRBJ2-7; D is unresolved. Trimming cost V 2 bases and J 7 bases, with 11 bases left between them. The CDR3 length is 13 residues. Germline CDR1 is KGHDR and CDR2 is SFDVKD.

V gene TRBV5-1 combines with J gene TRBJ2-1, with TRBD2 matching over 14 bases. CDR1 and CDR2 (germline): SGHRS, YFSETQ. This CDR3 has 18 residues. Losses at the gene ends were 4 bases for V and 2 bases for J; bases not matched to a gene: 8. CDR3 nucleotides: TGCGCCAGCAGCGCGGGACTAGCGGGAGCCTCCACCTACAATGAGCAGTTCTTC. As protein: CASSAGLAGASTYNEQFF.

The DNA of the CDR3 is TGCGCCAGCAGCTTCCAGGGGACGAACACTGAAGCTTTCTTT. This codes for CASSFQGTNTEAFF. The chain joins TRBV5-1 to TRBJ1-1, with a possible D match to TRBD1 (6 bases). CDR1 is SGHRS and CDR2 is YFSETQ in the germline V gene. V gave up 2 bases and J gave up 1 base, with 9 bases separating them. This CDR3 has 14 amino acids.

This clonotype was seen a handful of times. The chain recombines TRBV20-1 with TRBJ1-6; tentatively, D is TRBD1 (6 bases). V lost 3 bases and J 8 bases, leaving 17 bases between the germline ends. The CDR3 runs 15 residues. CDR1 is DFQATT and CDR2 is SNEGSKA in the germline V gene (reference sequence). The CDR3 coding sequence is TGCAGTGCTAGTTTCTTATTGACAGGAGATTCACCCCTCCACTTT. It codes for CSASFLLTGDSPLHF.

This clonotype was recorded a few times. The CDR3 DNA reads as TGCGCCAGCAGCCAAGAGGACGGACAGGCGGTAGATACGCAGTATTTT. It codes for CASSQEDGQAVDTQYF. The genes are TRBV4-1 and TRBJ2-3, with 7 bases that match TRBD1. Per germline, CDR1 MGHRA and CDR2 YSYEKL. The CDR3 totals 16 residues. Trimming cost V 0 bases and J 5 bases; bases outside gene matches: 8.

As DNA, the CDR3 is TGTGCCAGCAGCTTAGTTAGCTCCAAAAACATTCAGTACTTC. This translates into CASSLVSSKNIQYF. V and J are TRBV7-9 and TRBJ2-4; D is undetermined. Germline CDR1 is SEHNR and CDR2 is FQNEAQ (reference sequence). This CDR3 is 14 amino acids long. V gave up 1 base and J gave up 2 bases, with 6 bases separating them.

The chain combines TRBV7-9 with TRBJ2-1, with a tentative D call TRBD1 (6 bases). The V gene's germline CDR1 is SEHNR and CDR2 FQNEAQ (reference sequence). The CDR3 has 14 residues. The V end lost 8 bases, the J end lost 0 bases, and 11 bases lay between the germline ends. CDR3: CASLTGSSYNEQFF. CDR3 nucleotide sequence: TGTGCCAGCCTTACAGGGAGCTCCTACAATGAGCAGTTCTTC.

The chain carries TRBV20-1 and TRBJ2-6, with D perhaps assigned TRBD1 or TRBD2 (6 bases each). V lost 6 bases and J lost 1, with 13 bases in between. CDR1 DFQATT and CDR2 SNEGSKA come from the germline V gene (reference sequence). The CDR3 is made up of 15 amino acids. In nucleotides, the CDR3 is TGCAGTGCATGGGGGGCGCAGTCTGGGGCCAACGTCCTGACTTTC. Translated, it gives CSAWGAQSGANVLTF.

The chain is built from TRBV20-1 and TRBJ2-1; D may correspond to TRBD1 or TRBD2 (5 bases each). V gave up 5 bases and J gave up 9 bases, with 20 bases separating them. The CDR3 sequence is 14 residues long. The germline CDR1 and CDR2 sequences are DFQATT and SNEGSKA (reference sequence). The CDR3 here is CSAAPGPIASEQFF. CDR3 DNA: TGCAGTGCTGCCCCGGGGCCTATAGCCAGTGAGCAGTTCTTC.

The rearrangement joins TRBV20-1 to TRBJ1-4; no reliable D call. V lost 3 bases and J 0 bases, leaving 5 bases between the germline ends. The CDR3 covers 13 residues. Germline V gene data show CDR1 as DFQATT and CDR2 as SNEGSKA (reference sequence). The CDR3 protein is CSARAATNEKLFF. The CDR3 bases are TGCAGTGCTAGGGCAGCAACTAATGAAAAACTGTTTTTT.

This clonotype was counted only a few times. The chain uses TRBV5-1 and TRBJ2-3; D gene unclear. Trimming shortened V by 0 bases and J by 6 bases, and 17 bases separated the two germline ends. The CDR3 is 16 amino acids. Germline assignment: CDR1 SGHRS and CDR2 YFSETQ. CDR3 sequence reads: CASSLVGIASSDTQYF. In DNA, the CDR3 is TGCGCCAGCAGCTTGGTGGGTATAGCCTCCAGTGATACGCAGTATTTT.

The chain carries TRBV29-1 and TRBJ2-5, with D maybe TRBD2 (6 bases). Germline V gives CDR1 SQVTM, CDR2 ANQGSEA. V was pared by 5 bases and J by 2 bases, with 9 bases between. This CDR3 has 12 amino acids. CDR3: CSVLGLQETQYF. CDR3 DNA: TGCAGCGTTTTGGGACTTCAAGAGACCCAGTACTTC.

This clonotype was counted a few times. This chain connects TRBV5-1 to TRBJ2-7; D may be TRBD1 (6 bases). Germline V gene data show CDR1 as SGHRS and CDR2 as YFSETQ. With 0 bases removed from V and 2 bases from J, the gap between germline ends came to 9 bases. CDR3 size: 14 residues. The CDR3 is CASSLGDKTYEQYF. DNA for the CDR3: TGCGCCAGCAGCTTGGGGGACAAGACCTACGAGCAGTACTTC. The full variable domain, its missing parts supplied by reference TRBV5-1 and TRBJ2-7, is KAGVTQTPRYLIKTRGQQVTLSCSPISGHRSVSWYQQTPGQGLQFLFEYFSETQRNKGNFPGRFSGRQFSNSRSEMNVSTLELGDSALYLCASSLGDKTYEQYFGPGTRLTVT.

This clonotype was found a few times. This rearrangement joins TRBV10-1 to TRBJ1-1; TRBD1 might be the D (5 bases). Trimming left V 6 bases short and J 0 bases short, with 11 bases between. CDR1 WNHNN and CDR2 SYGVQD come from the germline V gene (reference sequence). This CDR3 comprises 14 residues. CDR3 in amino acids: CASSWGGVNTEAFF. CDR3 bases: TGCGCCAGCAGCTGGGGCGGAGTGAACACTGAAGCTTTCTTT.

The chain carries TRBV4-2 and TRBJ2-6, with no clear D. The CDR3 contains 15 residues. Germline-derived CDR1 and CDR2 are LGHNA and YNFKEQ. V was pared by 3 bases and J by 0 bases, with 6 bases between. The CDR3 sequence: CASSHSLSGANVLTF. The CDR3 DNA follows: TGTGCCAGCAGCCACTCCCTCTCTGGGGCCAACGTCCTGACTTTC.

The chain joins TRBV5-1 to TRBJ1-2, with 12 bases lining up with TRBD1. From germline, CDR1 is SGHRS and CDR2 YFSETQ. V lost 3 bases to trimming and J lost 4 bases; unmatched junction nucleotides: 4. The CDR3 loop spans 15 amino acids. The CDR3 here is CASSSGTGGAYGYTF. The CDR3 DNA reads TGCGCCAGCAGCTCTGGGACAGGGGGCGCCTATGGCTACACCTTC.

This chain joins TRBV5-5 and TRBJ1-1; 8 bases agree with TRBD1. This CDR3 spans 15 amino acids. V trimming: 4 bases; J trimming: 1 base; junction bases outside the gene matches: 6. Germline CDR1 reads SGHKS; CDR2 reads YYEKEE (reference sequence). CDR3 nucleotides: TGTGCCAGCAGCCGGACAGGGAGAAAGAACACTGAAGCTTTCTTT. It is translated as CASSRTGRKNTEAFF.

This clonotype occurred a few times. The chain combines TRBV5-1 with TRBJ2-1, with unresolved D. Germline loops: CDR1 SGHRS, CDR2 YFSETQ. This CDR3 contains 14 residues. V lost 2 bases and J 4 bases, leaving 10 bases between the germline ends. CDR3 sequence reads: CASSLWTVYNEQFF. The CDR3 region has the DNA TGCGCCAGCAGCTTATGGACCGTTTACAATGAGCAGTTCTTC.

This rearrangement joins TRBV25-1 to TRBJ1-6; D might be TRBD1 (5 bases). CDR1 and CDR2 from the germline V gene are MGHDK and SYGVNS. V gave up 9 bases and J gave up 8 bases, with 14 bases separating them. This CDR3 contains 13 residues. The CDR3 spells CASSPQGDSPLHF. The CDR3 DNA reads as TGTGCCAGTTCTCCTCAGGGTGATTCACCCCTCCACTTT.

The chain combines TRBV12-5 with TRBJ2-5; possible D gene TRBD1, 5 bases. The CDR3 has 13 amino acids. Trimming took 6 bases from V and 5 from J, leaving 13 bases between them. Per germline, CDR1 LGHNT and CDR2 FRNRAP. The CDR3 reads CASGGPSSETQYF. The CDR3 DNA reads TGTGCTAGTGGGGGGCCCTCCAGTGAGACCCAGTACTTC.